The clone carrying this T cell receptor beta chain was recorded only once. The target antigen is unknown. The data belong to a study of T cell responses to AZD1222 COVID-19 vaccine. Study-wide background: Samples with a second dose at about 4 or about 12 weeks were pooled together. Findings and limits, study-wide: The donors showed a predominance of white British ancestry and of females, with possible underestimation of clonal diversity. It was only after the peak T cell response that any repertoires were sampled.

Clones were read by immunoSEQ multiplex PCR, and TCRdb kept only the in-frame ones, dropping some. The top ten hold about 4.4% of the sample, which has 150,000 to 200,000 clones, 80% to 95% seen once. Here the sequenced sample was peripheral blood, taken on day 0 of AZD1222 vaccination. The receptor comes from an adult in good health.

The CDR3 coding sequence is TGTGCCACCAGCAGAGATAAGGGAGAGGGTCAGCCCCAGCATTTT. Its protein product is CATSRDKGEGQPQHF. The rearrangement joins TRBV15 to TRBJ1-5, with unresolved D. Germline loops: CDR1 LNHNV, CDR2 YYDKDF (reference sequence). This CDR3 comprises 15 residues. Between the trimmed V and J ends, which lost 0 bases and 6 bases, there was a span of 12 bases.